This entry lists 7 T cell receptor beta chains sequenced from one sample in a study of T cells after yellow fever vaccination. One entry per CDR3 protein results from TCRdb running MiXCR on the 5' RACE reads. The repertoire holds tens of thousands of distinct CDR3 sequences, with approximately 7% as singletons. Material: CD8+ T cells sorted from PBMCs, obtained 4 to 5 days after the first yellow fever vaccination. The receptors shown here come from a man younger than 35 who received the YFV17D yellow fever vaccine.

The chain couples TRBV4-1 to TRBJ1-1; D ambiguous. The CDR3 consists of 15 residues. CDR1 is MGHRA, CDR2 YSYEKL, per germline. V was trimmed by 2 bases and J by 0 bases, leaving 10 bases between them. The CDR3 spells CASSQLAGMNTEAFF. The CDR3 region has the DNA TGCGCCAGCAGCCAACTCGCAGGCATGAACACTGAAGCTTTCTTT.

The rearrangement uses TRBV6-2 or TRBV6-3 and TRBJ2-2; tentative D call: TRBD1 (5 bases). This CDR3 has 16 residues. Between the trimmed V and J ends, which lost 0 bases and 5 bases, there was a span of 13 bases. Germline V lookup: CDR1 MNHEY, CDR2 SVGEGT. The CDR3 nucleotides are TGTGCCAGCAGTTACTCGACCAGGGTTTCAACCGGGGAGCTGTTTTTT. This codes for CASSYSTRVSTGELFF.

This clonotype has more than one count but fewer than ten. The chain carries TRBV6-1 and TRBJ1-2; the D is unclear. CDR3 size: 15 residues. Germline CDR1 and CDR2: MNHNS and SASEGT. V was pared by 2 bases and J by 4 bases, with 14 bases between. The CDR3 is CASSEIGRRSYGYTF. Here the CDR3 DNA reads TGTGCCAGCAGTGAAATTGGCAGAAGATCCTATGGCTACACCTTC.

This clonotype was seen a handful of times. This chain joins TRBV7-9 and TRBJ2-7, with 8 bases matching TRBD2. The trim removed 4 bases at V and 4 bases at J, leaving 12 bases unmatched. CDR1 is SEHNR and CDR2 is FQNEAQ in the germline V gene (reference sequence). CDR3 size: 16 residues. The CDR3 reads CASSSASRGGRYEQYF. DNA of the CDR3: TGTGCCAGCAGCTCCGCATCACGGGGGGGTAGGTACGAGCAGTACTTC.

This clonotype was recorded many times. The genes are TRBV20-1 and TRBJ2-6, with D tentatively TRBD1 (5 bases). Germline lookup yields CDR1 DFQATT and CDR2 SNEGSKA (reference sequence). The CDR3 extends over 16 amino acids. Trimming left V 6 bases short and J 0 bases short, with 15 bases between. CDR3 region: CSASRTGISGANVLTF. CDR3 sequence (DNA): TGCAGTGCCAGCCGAACAGGTATCTCTGGGGCCAACGTCCTGACTTTC.

J is TRBJ2-5 and V is TRBV29-1; D might be TRBD1 or TRBD2, each matching 6 bases. The CDR3 runs 14 residues. The V gene lost 3 bases and the J gene lost 4 bases, with 15 bases spanning the gap. CDR1 is SQVTM and CDR2 is ANQGSEA in the germline V gene. CDR3: CSVEFRGRGETQYF. The CDR3, as DNA: TGCAGCGTTGAGTTCCGGGGGCGGGGAGAGACCCAGTACTTC.

The genes are TRBV12-5 and TRBJ1-3; possible D gene TRBD1, 6 bases. Germline CDR1 LGHNT, CDR2 FRNRAP. V was cut by 6 bases and J by 4 bases, with 16 bases left in between. The CDR3 loop spans 15 amino acids. This chain's CDR3 is CASGFVVGQGNTIYF. For the CDR3, the DNA is TGTGCTAGTGGCTTCGTGGTCGGACAGGGAAACACCATATATTTT.